Listed below are T cell receptor beta chains from one sample, sequenced in a study of sequential checkpoint blockade in melanoma. Repertoires were generated with immunoSEQ multiplex PCR, while TCRdb's copy carries only in-frame clones and drops some. The profile shows about 5,200 clones, about 80% of them singletons. The sample consisted of CD8+ T cells sorted from blood (inferred from file names), taken from a patient given nivolumab and ipilimumab in sequence. These receptors came from a human donor with melanoma. CDR3s include the opening cysteine and the closing phenylalanine or tryptophan. A D gene is named only where the DNA matches it firmly. The size field is filled for only some rows; it gives once, few, many or a size class.

J gene,D gene,clone size,V gene,CDR3 protein,CDR3 DNA
TRBJ2-1,TRBD2,-,TRBV7-3,CASSLWGQREDNEQFF,TGTGCCAGCAGCTTATGGGGCCAGCGGGAGGACAATGAGCAGTTCTTC
TRBJ2-3,-,-,TRBV5-1,CASSLAEISTDTQYF,TGCGCCAGCAGCTTGGCAGAAATCAGCACAGATACGCAGTATTTT
TRBJ1-5,TRBD1,-,TRBV14,CASSQDVGQGENQPQHF,TGTGCCAGCAGCCAAGATGTCGGACAGGGGGAAAATCAGCCCCAGCATTTT
TRBJ2-7,TRBD2,-,TRBV19,CASSLTSGSSYEQYF,TGTGCCAGTAGTTTAACTAGCGGGAGCTCCTACGAGCAGTACTTC
TRBJ2-5,TRBD1,-,TRBV27,CASSFRTGQETQYF,TGTGCCAGCAGTTTCCGGACAGGCCAAGAGACCCAGTACTTC
TRBJ1-2,-,once,TRBV27,CASSFSGRGHGYTF,TGTGCCAGCAGTTTCTCGGGCAGGGGTCATGGCTACACCTTC
TRBJ2-2,TRBD1,-,TRBV7-3,CASSSLQGDTGELFF,TGTGCCAGCAGCTCACTACAGGGGGACACCGGGGAGCTGTTTTTT
TRBJ2-7,TRBD2,-,TRBV4-1,CASSHPGLVGYEQYF,TGCGCCAGCAGCCACCCGGGACTAGTAGGTTACGAGCAGTACTTC
TRBJ1-1,TRBD1,-,TRBV19,CASRGTGGSEAFF,TGTGCCAGTAGGGGGACAGGGGGCTCTGAAGCTTTCTTT
TRBJ1-1,TRBD1,-,TRBV9,CASSVAGTGIEAFF,TGTGCCAGCAGCGTAGCCGGGACAGGTATTGAAGCTTTCTTT
TRBJ2-1,TRBD1,-,TRBV9,CASSVVGQPSYNEQFF,TGTGCCAGCAGCGTAGTGGGACAGCCTTCCTACAATGAGCAGTTCTTC
TRBJ1-3,-,-,TRBV9,CASSVSGSGNTIYF,TGTGCCAGCAGCGTATCAGGGTCTGGAAACACCATATATTTT
TRBJ2-7,-,-,TRBV9,CASSVATGAYEQYF,TGTGCCAGCAGCGTCGCTACGGGTGCCTACGAGCAGTACTTC